This T cell receptor (beta chain) was identified in a study of early T cells in non-severe SARS-CoV-2 infection. Study summary: Alpha and beta chains were unpaired, from unsorted whole-blood bulk RNA. Study findings and constraints: Anti-spike CD8 responses were favored by VDJdb matching, which missed private and CD4 specificities.

On this clonotype itself: Antigen: not known.

Individual cDNA molecules received unique molecular identifiers. From the 5' RACE reads, TCRdb called clonotypes with MiXCR, one entry per CDR3 protein. The sample has 45,000 to 70,000 distinct CDR3 sequences, roughly 10% seen once. Germline V gene lookup returns CDR1 SGHNT and CDR2 YYREEE (reference sequence). The CDR3 totals 13 residues. The V end was cut by 2 bases, the J end by 8 bases, with 11 bases between. The clonotype comes from an adult who was a healthcare worker with PCR-confirmed SARS-CoV-2 infection or an uninfected control (not recorded which). Sequenced input: whole blood. The chain carries TRBV5-4 and TRBJ2-1, with D possibly matching TRBD1 (6 bases). The CDR3 bases are TGTGCCAGCAGCTTACAGGGCGGAGATGAGCAGTTCTTC. It is translated as CASSLQGGDEQFF.